A selection of T cell receptor beta chains follows, all from one sample in a study of T cells in localized non-small cell lung cancer. The table came from immunoSEQ multiplex PCR; TCRdb's copy has only in-frame clones and leaves some out. The data show about 40,000 clones, with about 76% seen just once and around 7.5% held by the top ten. Material: peripheral blood mononuclear cells, obtained before any cancer treatment. These TCRs come from a male donor at least 60 years old with stage II lung adenocarcinoma. The CDR3 runs from the conserved cysteine through the conserved F or W. Each record gives: CDR3 protein, CDR3 DNA, CDR3 length, D gene, V gene, J gene, clone size. D genes are given only for firm matches. The listing skips clone size in some rows; elsewhere it reads once, few, many or a size class.

CDR3aa: CAWSVLDGGKAAFF
CDR3nt: TGTGCCTGGAGTGTACTTGACGGAGGGAAGGCGGCTTTCTTT
len: 14
d_gene: NA
v_gene: TRBV30
j_gene: TRBJ1-1
abundance: few

CDR3aa: CASRELAAPYNEQFF
CDR3nt: TGCGCCAGCCGGGAACTAGCTGCCCCCTACAATGAGCAGTTCTTC
len: 15
d_gene: NA
v_gene: TRBV5-1
j_gene: TRBJ2-1
abundance: NA

CDR3aa: CASSPRREETQYF
CDR3nt: TGTGCCAGCAGCCCCCGACGGGAAGAGACCCAGTACTTC
len: 13
d_gene: NA
v_gene: TRBV7-2
j_gene: TRBJ2-5
abundance: NA

CDR3aa: CASSPGGKTGTQYF
CDR3nt: TGTGCCAGCAGTCCAGGGGGAAAGACAGGTACGCAGTATTTT
len: 14
d_gene: TRBD1
v_gene: TRBV6-5
j_gene: TRBJ2-3
abundance: NA

CDR3aa: CASSPAGEAEAFF
CDR3nt: TGTGCCAGCTCACCTGCAGGGGAGGCTGAAGCTTTCTTT
len: 13
d_gene: NA
v_gene: TRBV18
j_gene: TRBJ1-1
abundance: NA

CDR3aa: CASSSEQVHTEAFF
CDR3nt: TGTGCCAGTAGTAGTGAACAGGTGCACACTGAAGCTTTCTTT
len: 14
d_gene: NA
v_gene: TRBV19
j_gene: TRBJ1-1
abundance: few

CDR3aa: CSVGRGDTEAFF
CDR3nt: TGCAGCGTCGGCAGGGGGGACACTGAAGCTTTCTTT
len: 12
d_gene: TRBD1
v_gene: TRBV29-1
j_gene: TRBJ1-1
abundance: few

CDR3aa: CASSYDSNQPQHF
CDR3nt: TGTGCCAGCAGTTATGATAGCAATCAGCCCCAGCATTTT
len: 13
d_gene: NA
v_gene: TRBV6-5
j_gene: TRBJ1-5
abundance: NA

CDR3aa: CASWSEVRDGYTF
CDR3nt: TGTGCCAGCTGGTCGGAGGTGCGGGATGGCTACACCTTC
len: 13
d_gene: NA
v_gene: TRBV28
j_gene: TRBJ1-2
abundance: NA

CDR3aa: CSVPVGYGYTF
CDR3nt: TGCAGCGTGCCGGTCGGCTATGGCTACACCTTC
len: 11
d_gene: NA
v_gene: TRBV29-1
j_gene: TRBJ1-2
abundance: NA

CDR3aa: CASKGTRDSNKNIQYF
CDR3nt: TGTGCCAGCAAGGGGACCCGGGACTCTAACAAAAACATTCAGTACTTC
len: 16
d_gene: NA
v_gene: TRBV5-6
j_gene: TRBJ2-4
abundance: NA

CDR3aa: CASSSQGANTEAFF
CDR3nt: TGTGCCAGCAGCTCCCAGGGGGCGAACACTGAAGCTTTCTTT
len: 14
d_gene: TRBD1
v_gene: TRBV7-2
j_gene: TRBJ1-1
abundance: NA

CDR3aa: CASSWDTLGETQYF
CDR3nt: TGTGCCAGCAGTTGGGACACCTTGGGGGAGACCCAGTACTTC
len: 14
d_gene: NA
v_gene: TRBV27
j_gene: TRBJ2-5
abundance: NA

CDR3aa: CASSQRPRTPSYEQYF
CDR3nt: TGCGCCAGCAGTCAGAGGCCACGTACCCCTTCCTACGAGCAGTACTTC
len: 16
d_gene: NA
v_gene: TRBV23-1
j_gene: TRBJ2-7
abundance: NA

CDR3aa: CASKGPRLYEQYF
CDR3nt: TGTGCCAGCAAGGGCCCCCGACTTTACGAGCAGTACTTC
len: 13
d_gene: NA
v_gene: TRBV28
j_gene: TRBJ2-7
abundance: NA

CDR3aa: CASSPAASGRVGTQYF
CDR3nt: TGCGCCAGCAGCCCTGCGGCTAGCGGGAGGGTTGGTACGCAGTATTTT
len: 16
d_gene: TRBD2
v_gene: TRBV5-1
j_gene: TRBJ2-3
abundance: NA

CDR3aa: CASSRGTDNQPQHF
CDR3nt: TGTGCCAGCTCACGTGGGACAGACAATCAGCCCCAGCATTTT
len: 14
d_gene: TRBD1
v_gene: TRBV18
j_gene: TRBJ1-5
abundance: NA

CDR3aa: CASSRVTANTLNTEAFF
CDR3nt: TGTGCCAGCTCACGGGTTACAGCAAATACTTTGAACACTGAAGCTTTCTTT
len: 17
d_gene: NA
v_gene: TRBV18
j_gene: TRBJ1-1
abundance: few

CDR3aa: CASSDSAVSLEQYF
CDR3nt: TGTGCCAGTAGTGATTCGGCGGTATCCCTCGAGCAGTACTTC
len: 14
d_gene: NA
v_gene: TRBV19
j_gene: TRBJ2-7
abundance: NA

CDR3aa: CASSISSGFTDTQYF
CDR3nt: TGCGCCAGCAGCATATCTAGCGGTTTCACAGATACGCAGTATTTT
len: 15
d_gene: TRBD2
v_gene: TRBV5-1
j_gene: TRBJ2-3
abundance: NA

CDR3aa: CASSLVAGLAGELFF
CDR3nt: TGTGCCAGCAGCTTGGTAGCGGGACTTGCCGGGGAGCTGTTTTTT
len: 15
d_gene: TRBD2
v_gene: TRBV7-9
j_gene: TRBJ2-2
abundance: NA

CDR3aa: CAWRTTRAYEQYF
CDR3nt: TGTGCCTGGAGAACCACCAGGGCCTACGAGCAGTACTTC
len: 13
d_gene: NA
v_gene: TRBV30
j_gene: TRBJ2-7
abundance: NA

CDR3aa: CATSREGYGYTF
CDR3nt: TGTGCCACCAGCAGAGAAGGGTATGGCTACACCTTC
len: 12
d_gene: NA
v_gene: TRBV15
j_gene: TRBJ1-2
abundance: NA

CDR3aa: CASSPWTGKDTQYF
CDR3nt: TGTGCCAGTAGTCCATGGACAGGGAAGGATACGCAGTATTTT
len: 14
d_gene: TRBD1
v_gene: TRBV19
j_gene: TRBJ2-3
abundance: NA

CDR3aa: CASSYNSGGYTF
CDR3nt: TGTGCCAGCAGTTACAACAGTGGAGGCTACACCTTC
len: 12
d_gene: NA
v_gene: TRBV6-6
j_gene: TRBJ1-2
abundance: few

CDR3aa: CASSIGASYEQYF
CDR3nt: TGCGCCAGCAGCATCGGGGCGTCCTACGAGCAGTACTTC
len: 13
d_gene: NA
v_gene: TRBV5-1
j_gene: TRBJ2-7
abundance: NA

CDR3aa: CASSLTGGNTEAFF
CDR3nt: TGTGCCAGCAGCTTAACAGGTGGGAACACTGAAGCTTTCTTT
len: 14
d_gene: NA
v_gene: TRBV7-9
j_gene: TRBJ1-1
abundance: NA